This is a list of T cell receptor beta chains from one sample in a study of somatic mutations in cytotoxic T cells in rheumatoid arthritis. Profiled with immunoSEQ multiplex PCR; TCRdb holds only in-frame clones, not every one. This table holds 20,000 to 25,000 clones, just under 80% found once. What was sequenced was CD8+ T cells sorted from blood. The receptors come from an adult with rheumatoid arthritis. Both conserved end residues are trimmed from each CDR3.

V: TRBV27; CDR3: AAGRNLYEQY
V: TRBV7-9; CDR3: ASSPTDRLSTDTQY
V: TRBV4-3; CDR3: ASSQDREDRYQPQH
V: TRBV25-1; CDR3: ASSAGETQY
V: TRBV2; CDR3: ASSEGYTDTQY
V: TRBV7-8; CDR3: ASRRLVVAAYNEQF
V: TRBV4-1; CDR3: ASSPVGLDSPLH
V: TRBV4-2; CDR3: ASSHSGGGGGYT
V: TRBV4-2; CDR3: ASSQDEGRSYEQY
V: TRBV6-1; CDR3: ASSGLLREVGTDTQY
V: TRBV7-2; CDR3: ASSSGTATNEKLF
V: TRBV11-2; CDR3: ASSLGTGAYEQY
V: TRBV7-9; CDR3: ASSRGGTEAF
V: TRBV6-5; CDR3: ASSISRSTNEKLF
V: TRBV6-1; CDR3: ASSWTGRDGYT
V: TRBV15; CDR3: ATSRGAGRSYNEQF
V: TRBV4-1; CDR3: ASSQADGNTIY
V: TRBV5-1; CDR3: ASSFGTGQEQY
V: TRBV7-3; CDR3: ASSLFPSGGAVTDTQY
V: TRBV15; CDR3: ATSRVGGTDTQY
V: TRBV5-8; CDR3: ASSTGTDTGELF
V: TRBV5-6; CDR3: ASSVLMDGSLGEQY
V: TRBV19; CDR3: ASSIGSTSGGANEQF
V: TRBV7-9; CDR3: ASRARDRGYNEQF
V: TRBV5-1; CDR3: ASSWSGTGNDYT
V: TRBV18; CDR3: ASSPPVGEDSPLH
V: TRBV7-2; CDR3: ASSLDGLLGERSYEQY
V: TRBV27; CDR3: ASSFGGTGELF
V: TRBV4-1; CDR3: ASSLLPDRAHEQY
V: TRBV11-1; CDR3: ASSPGGSTEAF
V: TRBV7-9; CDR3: ASSRRQGTYEQY
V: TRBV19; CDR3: ASSNGGTGGYEQY
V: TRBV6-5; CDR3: ASSFAGGRYEQY
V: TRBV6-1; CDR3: ASTTYYEQY
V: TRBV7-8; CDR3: ASSLRSLRSNTEAF
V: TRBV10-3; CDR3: AISDLAGGPSDTQY
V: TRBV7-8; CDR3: ASSLAEGDSGNEQF
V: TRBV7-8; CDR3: ASSRYNEQF
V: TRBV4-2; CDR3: ASSQDPGLTYNEQF
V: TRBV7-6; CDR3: ASSRGGTGDQETQY